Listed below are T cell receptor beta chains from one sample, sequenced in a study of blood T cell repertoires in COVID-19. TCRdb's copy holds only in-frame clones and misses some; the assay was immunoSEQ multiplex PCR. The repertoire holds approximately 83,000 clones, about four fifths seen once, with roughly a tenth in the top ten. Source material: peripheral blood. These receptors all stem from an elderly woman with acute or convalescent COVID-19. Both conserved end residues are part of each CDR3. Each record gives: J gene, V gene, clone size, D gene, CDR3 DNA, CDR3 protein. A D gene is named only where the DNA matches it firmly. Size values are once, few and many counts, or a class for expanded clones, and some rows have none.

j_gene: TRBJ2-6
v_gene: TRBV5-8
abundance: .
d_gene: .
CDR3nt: TGTGCCAGCAGTGACAGGTCGGGCGATTTGAGGGGCTTTAGGGTCCTGACTTTC
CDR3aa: CASSDRSGDLRGFRVLTF

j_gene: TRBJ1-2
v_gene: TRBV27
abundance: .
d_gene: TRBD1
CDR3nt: TGTGCCAGCAGAGACAGGGGGTTATACGGTGGCTACACCTTC
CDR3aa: CASRDRGLYGGYTF

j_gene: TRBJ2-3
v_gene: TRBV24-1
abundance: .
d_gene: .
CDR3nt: TGTGCCACCAGTGATTTCGGCAGGAACCCCACAGATACGCAGTATTTT
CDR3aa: CATSDFGRNPTDTQYF

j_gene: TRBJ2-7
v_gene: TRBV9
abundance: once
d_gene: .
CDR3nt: TGTGCCAGCAGCGCCCCAGGACAGACCTACGAGCAGTACTTC
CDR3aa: CASSAPGQTYEQYF

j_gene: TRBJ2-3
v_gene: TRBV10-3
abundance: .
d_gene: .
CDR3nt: TGTGCCAATATCAGTCTGCGGGACGGTACGCAGTATTTT
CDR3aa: CANISLRDGTQYF

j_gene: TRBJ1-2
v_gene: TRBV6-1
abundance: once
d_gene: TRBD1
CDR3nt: TGTGCCAGCAGTGAAGCGGAAGGGGGCGTTCGATATGGCTACACCTTC
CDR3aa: CASSEAEGGVRYGYTF

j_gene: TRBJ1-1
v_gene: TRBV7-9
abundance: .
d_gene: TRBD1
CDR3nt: TGTGCCAGCAGCTTAGAGGGACAGGGGTTGAACACTGAAGCTTTCTTT
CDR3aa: CASSLEGQGLNTEAFF

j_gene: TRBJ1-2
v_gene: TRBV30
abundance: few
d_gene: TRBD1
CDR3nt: TGTGCATCCCCTGGCAACAGGGGGGATTTTGGCTACACCTTC
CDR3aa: CASPGNRGDFGYTF

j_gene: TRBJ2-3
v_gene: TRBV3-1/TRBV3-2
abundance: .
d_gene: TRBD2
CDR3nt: TGTGCCAGCAGCCAAGATAAGGCGGGGGGGAGCACAGATACGCAGTATTTT
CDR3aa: CASSQDKAGGSTDTQYF

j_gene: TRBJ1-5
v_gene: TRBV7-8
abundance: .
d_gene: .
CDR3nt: TGTGCCAGCCATGGGCCCCGGGCCCTCTCAAAGGGGAATCAGCCCCAGCATTTT
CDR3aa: CASHGPRALSKGNQPQHF

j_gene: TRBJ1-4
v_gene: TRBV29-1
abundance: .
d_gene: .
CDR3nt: TGCAGCGGAGGGCTGTCTCCCGGTAATGAAAAACTGTTTTTT
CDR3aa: CSGGLSPGNEKLFF

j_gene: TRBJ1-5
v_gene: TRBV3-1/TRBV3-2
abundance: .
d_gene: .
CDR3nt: TGTGCCAGCAGCCTATCAGATAGCAATCAGCCCCAGCATTTT
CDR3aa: CASSLSDSNQPQHF

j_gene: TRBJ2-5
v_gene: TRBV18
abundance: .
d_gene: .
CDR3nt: TGTGCCAGCTCACCACGGCAGCAAGAGACCCAGTACTTC
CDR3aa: CASSPRQQETQYF

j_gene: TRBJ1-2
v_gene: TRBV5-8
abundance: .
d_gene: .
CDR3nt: TGTGCCAGCAGCTTAAGGCGGTCTAACTATGGCTACACCTTC
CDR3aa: CASSLRRSNYGYTF

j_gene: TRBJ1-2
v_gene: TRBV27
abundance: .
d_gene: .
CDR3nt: TGTGCCAGCAGTTTAAAGTTAGGAGGGGACTATGGCTACACCTTC
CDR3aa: CASSLKLGGDYGYTF

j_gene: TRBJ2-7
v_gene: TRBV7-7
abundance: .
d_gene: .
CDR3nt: TGTGCTAGCAGCTTAGCGTGGGGGGTCTCCTACGAGCAGTACTTC
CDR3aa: CASSLAWGVSYEQYF